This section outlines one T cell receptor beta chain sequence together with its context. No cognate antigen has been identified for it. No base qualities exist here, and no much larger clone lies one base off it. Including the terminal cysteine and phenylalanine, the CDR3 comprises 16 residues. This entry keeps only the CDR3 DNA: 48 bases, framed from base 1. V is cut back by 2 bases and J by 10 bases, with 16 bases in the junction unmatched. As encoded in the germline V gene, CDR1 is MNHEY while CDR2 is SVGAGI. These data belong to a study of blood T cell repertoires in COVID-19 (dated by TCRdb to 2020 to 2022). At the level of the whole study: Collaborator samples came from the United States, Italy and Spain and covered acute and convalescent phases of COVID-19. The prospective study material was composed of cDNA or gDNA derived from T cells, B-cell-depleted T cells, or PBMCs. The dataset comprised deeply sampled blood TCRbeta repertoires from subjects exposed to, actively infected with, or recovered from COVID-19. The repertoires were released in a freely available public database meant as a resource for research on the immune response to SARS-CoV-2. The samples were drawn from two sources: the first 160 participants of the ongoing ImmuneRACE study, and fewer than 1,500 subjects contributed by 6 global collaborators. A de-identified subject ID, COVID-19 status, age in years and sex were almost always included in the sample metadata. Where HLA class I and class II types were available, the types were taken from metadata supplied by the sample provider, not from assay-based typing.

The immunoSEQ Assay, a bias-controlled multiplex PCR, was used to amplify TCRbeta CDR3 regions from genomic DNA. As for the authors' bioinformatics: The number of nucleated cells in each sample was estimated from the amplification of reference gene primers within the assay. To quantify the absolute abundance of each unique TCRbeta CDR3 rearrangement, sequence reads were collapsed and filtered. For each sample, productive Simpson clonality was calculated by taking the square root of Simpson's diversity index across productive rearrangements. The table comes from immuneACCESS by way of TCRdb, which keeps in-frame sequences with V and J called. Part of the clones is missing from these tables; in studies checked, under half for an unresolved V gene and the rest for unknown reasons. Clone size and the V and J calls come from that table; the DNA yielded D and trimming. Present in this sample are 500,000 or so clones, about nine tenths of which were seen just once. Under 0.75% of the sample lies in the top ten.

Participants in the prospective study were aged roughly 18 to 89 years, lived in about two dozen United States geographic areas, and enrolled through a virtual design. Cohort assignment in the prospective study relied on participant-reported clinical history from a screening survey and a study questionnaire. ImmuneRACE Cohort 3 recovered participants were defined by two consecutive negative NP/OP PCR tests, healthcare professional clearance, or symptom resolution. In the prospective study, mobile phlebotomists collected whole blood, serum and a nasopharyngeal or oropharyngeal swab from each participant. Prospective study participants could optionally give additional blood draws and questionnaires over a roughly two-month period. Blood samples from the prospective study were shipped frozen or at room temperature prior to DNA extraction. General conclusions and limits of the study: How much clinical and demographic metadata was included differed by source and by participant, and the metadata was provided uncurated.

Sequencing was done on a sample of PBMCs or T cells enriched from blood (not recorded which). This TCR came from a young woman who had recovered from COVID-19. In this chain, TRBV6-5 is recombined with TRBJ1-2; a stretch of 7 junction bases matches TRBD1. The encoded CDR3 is CASSYRKWDSRGDYTF. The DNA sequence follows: TGTGCCAGCAGTTACCGTAAGTGGGACAGCCGAGGAGACTACACCTTC.